A selection of T cell receptor beta chains follows, all from one sample in a study of CD8+CD57+ T cells in acquired aplastic anemia. One entry per CDR3 protein results from TCRdb running MiXCR on the reads. The sample consists of around 200,000 distinct CDR3 sequences, 65% of them appearing once. Sequencing was performed on sorted CD4+, CD8+, or CD8+CD57+ T cells (not recorded which) from PBMCs. Every receptor here comes from a human donor with aplastic anemia. CDR3s include the opening cysteine and the closing phenylalanine or tryptophan. Each record gives: J gene, D gene, clone size, CDR3 length, V gene, CDR3 protein, CDR3 DNA. D genes are given only for firm matches. The size field is filled for only some rows; it gives once, few, many or a size class.

j_call: TRBJ2-1; d_call: TRBD2; clone_size: NA; cdr3_length: 15; v_call: TRBV12-3/TRBV12-4; cdr3_aa: CASTVGLAGSNEQFF; cdr3_nt: TGTGCCAGCACTGTGGGACTAGCGGGTTCCAATGAGCAGTTCTTC
j_call: TRBJ2-7; d_call: TRBD2; clone_size: NA; cdr3_length: 14; v_call: TRBV25-1; cdr3_aa: CASREGGSGYEQYF; cdr3_nt: TGTGCCAGCAGGGAGGGCGGGAGTGGATACGAGCAGTACTTC
j_call: TRBJ2-5; d_call: NA; clone_size: few; cdr3_length: 11; v_call: TRBV20-1; cdr3_aa: CSARGTETQYF; cdr3_nt: TGCAGTGCTAGGGGCACAGAGACCCAGTACTTC
j_call: TRBJ2-7; d_call: NA; clone_size: NA; cdr3_length: 14; v_call: TRBV15; cdr3_aa: CATSRDRSSYEQYF; cdr3_nt: TGTGCCACCAGCAGAGATAGGAGCTCCTACGAGCAGTACTTC
j_call: TRBJ2-5; d_call: TRBD2; clone_size: NA; cdr3_length: 13; v_call: TRBV20-1; cdr3_aa: CSVTSGAQETQYF; cdr3_nt: TGCAGTGTGACTAGCGGGGCACAAGAGACCCAGTACTTC
j_call: TRBJ2-1; d_call: NA; clone_size: many; cdr3_length: 15; v_call: TRBV7-9; cdr3_aa: CASSLKGSSYNEQFF; cdr3_nt: TGTGCCAGCAGCTTAAAAGGCAGCTCCTACAATGAGCAGTTCTTC
j_call: TRBJ2-4; d_call: NA; clone_size: many; cdr3_length: 15; v_call: TRBV4-1; cdr3_aa: CASSQDSAGINIQYF; cdr3_nt: TGCGCCAGCAGCCAAGATTCGGCAGGGATAAACATTCAGTACTTC
j_call: TRBJ2-5; d_call: TRBD1; clone_size: NA; cdr3_length: 13; v_call: TRBV10-3; cdr3_aa: CAISRQGEETQYF; cdr3_nt: TGTGCCATCTCACGACAGGGGGAAGAGACCCAGTACTTC
j_call: TRBJ2-5; d_call: TRBD1; clone_size: NA; cdr3_length: 16; v_call: TRBV10-2; cdr3_aa: CASSVGTGPNQGAQYF; cdr3_nt: TGCGCCAGCAGTGTGGGGACAGGGCCGAACCAAGGGGCCCAGTACTTC
j_call: TRBJ2-7; d_call: TRBD1; clone_size: NA; cdr3_length: 12; v_call: TRBV6-6; cdr3_aa: CASSRQTGEPYF; cdr3_nt: TGTGCCAGCAGCCGACAAACAGGGGAGCCGTACTTC
j_call: TRBJ1-2; d_call: NA; clone_size: NA; cdr3_length: 13; v_call: TRBV20-1; cdr3_aa: CSARWALTYGYTF; cdr3_nt: TGCAGTGCTAGATGGGCCCTGACCTATGGCTACACCTTC
j_call: TRBJ1-1; d_call: NA; clone_size: NA; cdr3_length: 15; v_call: TRBV29-1; cdr3_aa: CSVPAQLGAVTEAFF; cdr3_nt: TGCAGCGTTCCTGCTCAGCTGGGGGCTGTCACTGAAGCTTTCTTT
j_call: TRBJ1-5; d_call: NA; clone_size: NA; cdr3_length: 15; v_call: TRBV19; cdr3_aa: CASSTLYDRNQPQHF; cdr3_nt: TGTGCCAGTAGTACTCTCTACGATCGCAATCAGCCCCAGCATTTT
j_call: TRBJ2-5; d_call: TRBD2; clone_size: NA; cdr3_length: 17; v_call: TRBV7-6; cdr3_aa: CASSLVGTSGSVETQYF; cdr3_nt: TGTGCCAGCAGCTTAGTCGGGACTAGCGGGAGTGTCGAGACCCAGTACTTC
j_call: TRBJ1-1; d_call: TRBD1; clone_size: NA; cdr3_length: 17; v_call: TRBV24-1; cdr3_aa: CATSDSHSPDRESEAFF; cdr3_nt: TGTGCCACCAGTGATTCCCACTCACCGGACAGGGAGTCTGAAGCTTTCTTT
j_call: TRBJ2-3; d_call: NA; clone_size: NA; cdr3_length: 14; v_call: TRBV19; cdr3_aa: CASSIGQNTDTQYF; cdr3_nt: TGTGCCAGTAGTATCGGACAGAACACAGATACGCAGTATTTT
j_call: TRBJ1-1; d_call: NA; clone_size: few; cdr3_length: 11; v_call: TRBV20-1; cdr3_aa: CSASRTGEAFF; cdr3_nt: TGCAGTGCTAGTCGGACGGGTGAAGCTTTCTTT
j_call: TRBJ1-1; d_call: NA; clone_size: few; cdr3_length: 13; v_call: TRBV10-3; cdr3_aa: CAISAQGGTEAFF; cdr3_nt: TGTGCCATCAGTGCACAGGGAGGCACTGAAGCTTTCTTT
j_call: TRBJ2-7; d_call: NA; clone_size: NA; cdr3_length: 13; v_call: TRBV20-1; cdr3_aa: CSARDGPSGKPKF; cdr3_nt: TGCAGTGCTAGAGATGGCCCGTCCGGGAAACCGAAATTC
j_call: TRBJ2-5; d_call: TRBD2; clone_size: few; cdr3_length: 15; v_call: TRBV9; cdr3_aa: CASSVGRVGTRAQYF; cdr3_nt: TGTGCCAGCAGCGTAGGTAGGGTCGGGACTAGGGCCCAGTACTTC
j_call: TRBJ2-1; d_call: NA; clone_size: NA; cdr3_length: 17; v_call: TRBV10-3; cdr3_aa: CAISGGLGRESYNEQFF; cdr3_nt: TGTGCCATCAGTGGGGGGCTAGGGCGGGAGTCCTACAATGAGCAGTTCTTC
j_call: TRBJ2-2; d_call: TRBD2; clone_size: NA; cdr3_length: 19; v_call: TRBV5-4; cdr3_aa: CASSPKRGGRLKNTGELFF; cdr3_nt: TGTGCCAGCAGCCCCAAGCGGGGGGGGAGATTGAAGAACACCGGGGAGCTGTTTTTT